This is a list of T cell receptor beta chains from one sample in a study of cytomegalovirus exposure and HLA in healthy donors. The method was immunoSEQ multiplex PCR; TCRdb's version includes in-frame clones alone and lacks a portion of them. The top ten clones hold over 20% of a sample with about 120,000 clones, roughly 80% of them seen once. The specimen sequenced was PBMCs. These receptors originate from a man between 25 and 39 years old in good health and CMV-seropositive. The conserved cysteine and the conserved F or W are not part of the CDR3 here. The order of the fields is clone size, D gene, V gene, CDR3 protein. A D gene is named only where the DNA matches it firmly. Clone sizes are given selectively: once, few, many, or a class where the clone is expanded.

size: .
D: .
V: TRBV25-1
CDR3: ASSPPPKRAPNTGELF

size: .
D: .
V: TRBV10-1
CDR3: ATQDTYQGYT

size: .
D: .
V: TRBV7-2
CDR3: ASSTQPDSLDTQY

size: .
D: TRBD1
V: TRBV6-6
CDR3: ASSSERGLGNQPQH

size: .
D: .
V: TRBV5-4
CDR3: ASTNGGTGSTDTQY

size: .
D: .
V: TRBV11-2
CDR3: ASSPRRGNTEAF

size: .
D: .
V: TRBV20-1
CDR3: SPTAYNEQF

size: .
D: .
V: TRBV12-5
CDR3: ASGLTAFRNQPQH

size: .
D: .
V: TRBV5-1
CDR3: ASSLGAANQPQH

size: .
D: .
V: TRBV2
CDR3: ASRARLTGGNQPQH

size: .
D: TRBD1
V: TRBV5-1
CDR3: ASSGISWTGANTQY

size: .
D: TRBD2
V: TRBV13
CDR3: ASSLTSGPAVGETQY

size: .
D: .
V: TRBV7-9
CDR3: ASKETRFRTDTQY

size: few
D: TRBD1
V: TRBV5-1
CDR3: ASDPTTGSNTGELF

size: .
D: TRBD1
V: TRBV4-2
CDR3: ASSQDWDSSYEQY

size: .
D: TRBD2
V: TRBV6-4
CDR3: ASSASGGSTDTQY

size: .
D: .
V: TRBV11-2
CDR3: ASSLNKLVYNEQF

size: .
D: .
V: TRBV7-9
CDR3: STTDLRGKGNQPQH

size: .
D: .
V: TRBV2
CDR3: ASSLPGVNYGYT

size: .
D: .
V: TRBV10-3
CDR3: AISGGLRDGEAF

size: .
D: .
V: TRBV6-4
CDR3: ASSGSSYNEQF

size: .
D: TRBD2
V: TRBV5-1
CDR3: ASSGRVGNEQF

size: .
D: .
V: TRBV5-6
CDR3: ASSLGGGKLF

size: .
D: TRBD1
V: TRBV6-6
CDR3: ASNPGRGIHEQY

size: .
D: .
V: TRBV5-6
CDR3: ASSLVETRTNEKLF

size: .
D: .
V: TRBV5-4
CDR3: ASGADGRPQH

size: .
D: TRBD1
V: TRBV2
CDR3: ASRVGQGEKLF

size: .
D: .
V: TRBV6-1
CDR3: ASSETLYSPLH

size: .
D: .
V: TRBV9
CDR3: ASSVRGDSNTGELF

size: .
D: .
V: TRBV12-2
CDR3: ASRLRTGTSYNEQF

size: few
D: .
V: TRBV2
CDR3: ASTWTDYGYT

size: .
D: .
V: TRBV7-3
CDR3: ASSLNGISGELF

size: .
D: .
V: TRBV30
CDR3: AWSGNGYNEQF